This T cell receptor (beta chain) was retrieved from a study of CD8+ T cells in alopecia areata. Details on this clone: Its antigen is unknown.

CD4+ cells obtained from 5 or 6 patients were subjected to sorting into CD25+CD127- cells. General observations from the study: Besides other cells, scalp samples also yield sequences of resident alphabeta T cells from normal skin. Clonality exceeded that of normal scalp in lesional scalp, most notably in alopecia totalis/universalis.

The CDR3 has 16 amino acids. CDR1 is SGHTA and CDR2 is FQGNSA in the germline V gene. V lost 5 bases and J lost 7; bases outside the gene matches: 10. TCR sequencing used cDNA made by reverse transcription of extracted RNA. Produced via immunoSEQ multiplex PCR; TCRdb's table is partial and in-frame only. The table includes 37,000 or so clones, under 65% detected once. The rearrangement joins TRBV7-2 to TRBJ2-1; TRBD2 matches at 11 bases. This TCR came from a human donor with alopecia areata. Sequencing input: CD4+ Tregs sorted from blood. The CDR3 coding sequence is TGTGCCAGCAGCCACACCATAGCGGGGGGGCCGAATGAGCAGTTCTTC. Amino acids: CASSHTIAGGPNEQFF.